These 17 T cell receptor beta chains originate from one sample sequenced in a study of OX40 agonist ivuxolimab in advanced cancers. The method was immunoSEQ multiplex PCR; TCRdb's version includes in-frame clones alone and lacks a portion of them. The sample yields some 70,000 clones, about 83% seen once. The source material was CD4+ or CD8+ T cells sorted from blood, sampled in a trial of the OX40 agonist ivuxolimab. The origin of the receptors is an adult with an advanced solid tumor such as melanoma, head and neck, liver or kidney cancer.

The gene calls are TRBV5-4 and TRBJ1-2; D ambiguous. This CDR3 contains 12 residues. Germline loops: CDR1 SGHNT, CDR2 YYREEE (reference sequence). V was cut by 9 bases and J by 1 base, with 10 bases left in between. The CDR3 nucleotides read TGTGCCACTACCCGGGTTAACTATGGCTACACCTTC. Residues: CATTRVNYGYTF.

The V and J genes are TRBV2 and TRBJ1-6; D gene ambiguous. The CDR3 sequence is 13 residues long. Germline lookup yields CDR1 SNHLY and CDR2 FYNNEI. The ends were cut back, 6 bases at V and 13 bases at J, with 16 bases in the middle. The CDR3 loop is CASRERPPKPLHF. As DNA, the CDR3 is TGTGCCAGCAGGGAAAGGCCCCCGAAGCCCCTCCACTTT.

This rearrangement joins TRBV9 to TRBJ2-2; 7 positions agree with TRBD1. This CDR3 is 15 amino acids long. The ends lost 5 bases at V and 2 bases at J; junction bases unmatched: 6. Germline CDR1 SGDLS, CDR2 YYNGEE. CDR3 amino acids: CASSEQGFNTGELFF. As DNA, the CDR3 is TGTGCCAGCAGTGAACAGGGGTTTAACACCGGGGAGCTGTTTTTT.

V usage is TRBV11-3 and J usage is TRBJ2-7; 11 bases match TRBD1. The V segment lost 1 base and the J segment 5 bases; nucleotides outside the gene matches: 4. Germline CDR1 SGHNT, CDR2 YENEEA. CDR3 length: 15 residues. The CDR3 DNA reads as TGTGCCAGCAGCTTAGGCCGGACAGGGGGCCACGAGCAGTACTTC. It specifies CASSLGRTGGHEQYF.

The genes are TRBV5-1 and TRBJ1-2, with D unclear. This CDR3 spans 13 amino acids. Germline CDR1 is SGHRS and CDR2 is YFSETQ. Trimming took 3 bases from V and 5 from J, leaving 11 bases between them. The DNA of the CDR3 is TGCGCCAGCAGCTCCGAGGGCTTGTATGGCTACACCTTC. Translating gives CASSSEGLYGYTF.

The chain employs TRBV30 and TRBJ2-1; D might be TRBD1 or TRBD2, each matching 6 bases. Germline CDR1 is GTSNPN and CDR2 is SVGIG (reference sequence). The germline V and J ends were trimmed by 7 bases and 2 bases, with 12 bases remaining between them. This CDR3 is built from 13 residues. CDR3 bases: TGTGCCTTCGGGGGCAAACCCTACAATGAGCAGTTCTTC. Protein sequence: CAFGGKPYNEQFF. Complete variable domain (other parts from reference TRBV30 and TRBJ2-1): SQTIHQWPATLVQPVGSPLSLECTVEGTSNPNLYWYRQAAGRGLQLLFYSVGIGQISSEVPQNLSASRPQDRQFILSSKKLLLSDSGFYLCAFGGKPYNEQFFGPGTRLTVL.

This chain links TRBV7-8 with TRBJ2-1, with TRBD1 matching 9 bases. The CDR3 consists of 15 residues. Germline CDR1 and CDR2: SGHVS and FQNEAQ. V trimming: 5 bases; J trimming: 2 bases; junction bases outside the gene matches: 4. CDR3 sequence (DNA): TGTGCCAGCAGCGAACGGGACAGGGCCTACAATGAGCAGTTCTTC. Its translation is CASSERDRAYNEQFF.

J is TRBJ2-1 and V is TRBV14, with D perhaps TRBD1 or TRBD2 (5 bases each). CDR3 size: 13 residues. V dropped 9 bases and J dropped 5 bases, with 14 bases sitting between them. Germline V gene lookup returns CDR1 SGHDN and CDR2 FVKESK. The CDR3 region is CASRDLWNNEQFF. CDR3 sequence (DNA): TGTGCCAGTAGGGACCTTTGGAACAATGAGCAGTTCTTC. Looking up the rest from reference TRBV14 and TRBJ2-1 gives the full variable domain: EAGVTQFPSHSVIEKGQTVTLRCDPISGHDNLYWYRRVMGKEIKFLLHFVKESKQDESGMPNNRFLAERTGGTYSTLKVQPAELEDSGVYFCASRDLWNNEQFFGPGTRLTVL.

This clone was observed a handful of times. The chain links TRBV5-1 to TRBJ1-1, with D possibly matching TRBD1 (6 bases). Deletions cut 6 bases from V and 4 bases from J, with 13 bases between. Germline V gives CDR1 SGHRS, CDR2 YFSETQ. The CDR3 runs to 13 residues. CDR3 amino acids: CASNKLGGTEAFF. CDR3 bases: TGCGCCAGCAATAAGTTAGGGGGCACTGAAGCTTTCTTT.

Concerning this clone itself: The germline gene is not matched at one end of the junction; a read error may be the cause. V and J are TRBV6-1 and TRBJ1-6; D is unclear. This CDR3 is 14 amino acids long. Germline values: CDR1 MNHNS, CDR2 SASEGT. CDR3 residues: CASIEARVVSPLHF. The CDR3 DNA reads as TGTGCCAGCATTGAAGCAAGAGTGGTCTCACCCCTCCACTTT.

The chain joins TRBV18 to TRBJ1-1, with D perhaps TRBD1 (6 bases). Trimming removed 4 bases at V and 1 base at J, with 19 bases between. CDR3 length: 17 amino acids. Per the germline V gene, CDR1 is KGHSH and CDR2 is LQKENI. This CDR3 reads CASSLGRGPPKNTEAFF. The CDR3, as DNA: TGTGCCAGCTCACTCGGCAGGGGTCCTCCCAAGAACACTGAAGCTTTCTTT.

CDR3 in DNA: TGTGCCAGTCAACTCCTCCGGGGTGAAAAACTGTTTTTT. Amino acids: CASQLLRGEKLFF. The J gene is TRBJ1-4, the V gene TRBV19, with D unresolved. The length of the CDR3 is 13 residues. Germline V gene data show CDR1 as LNHDA and CDR2 as SQIVND (reference sequence). Trimming pared 8 bases from V and 7 bases from J, leaving 14 bases between.

The rearrangement links TRBV29-1 to TRBJ1-1; D is perhaps TRBD1 (5 bases). The germline V gene encodes CDR1 SQVTM and CDR2 ANQGSEA. This CDR3 has 14 residues. V was clipped by 4 bases and J by 1 base, with 13 bases between them. The CDR3 sequence: CSVAQRGSNTEAFF. CDR3 nucleotides: TGCAGCGTTGCCCAACGGGGCTCGAACACTGAAGCTTTCTTT.

The chain has TRBV19 and TRBJ2-5; D gene unclear. There are 13 residues in the CDR3. Germline CDR1 and CDR2: LNHDA and SQIVND (reference sequence). The V end lost 7 bases, the J end lost 5 bases, and 14 bases lay between the germline ends. Here the CDR3 reads CASKSSPAETQYF. The CDR3 DNA follows: TGTGCCAGTAAATCCAGTCCGGCGGAGACCCAGTACTTC.

This chain's CDR3 is CASSQKQVLNTEAFF. CDR3 nucleotide sequence: TGTGCCAGCAGCCAAAAACAGGTCTTGAACACTGAAGCTTTCTTT. This chain connects TRBV5-8 to TRBJ1-1, with a possible D match to TRBD1 (5 bases). CDR1 and CDR2 (germline): SGHTS, YDEGEE. The CDR3 extends over 15 amino acids. Trimming cost V 4 bases and J 0 bases, with 13 bases left between them.

CDR3 region: CASSVAGTADQPQHF. In DNA form, the CDR3 reads TGTGCCAGCAGCGTAGCGGGGACAGCAGATCAGCCCCAGCATTTT. The chain has TRBV9 and TRBJ1-5; the match to TRBD1 covers 7 bases. The CDR3 consists of 15 residues. Germline V gene lookup returns CDR1 SGDLS and CDR2 YYNGEE. Germline trimming cut 0 bases from V and 5 bases from J; bases unmatched to any gene: 5.

This clone occurred once. The J gene is TRBJ1-1, the V gene TRBV7-9, with 7 bases lining up with TRBD1. Losses at the gene ends were 5 bases for V and 5 bases for J; bases not matched to a gene: 11. There are 15 residues in the CDR3. From germline, CDR1 is SEHNR and CDR2 FQNEAQ (reference sequence). The DNA of the CDR3 is TGTGCCAGCAGCAGCTCCACCAGACAGGGTACTGAAGCTTTCTTT. Its translation is CASSSSTRQGTEAFF.